This is a list of T cell receptor beta chains from one sample in a study of cytomegalovirus exposure and HLA in healthy donors. Clones were sequenced by immunoSEQ multiplex PCR, and TCRdb holds only the in-frame ones, with some missing. This table holds over 65,000 clones. Sample: PBMCs. The receptor set was obtained from a man aged 25 to 40 in good health and CMV-seronegative. Each CDR3 is given with its conserved first and last residue. D genes are given only for firm matches.

v_gene: TRBV12-5; d_gene: NA; j_gene: TRBJ1-1; CDR3nt: TGTGCTAGTGGTTTGGTAACAGGGAGGGCCACTGAAGCTTTCTTT; CDR3aa: CASGLVTGRATEAFF
v_gene: TRBV13; d_gene: NA; j_gene: TRBJ1-4; CDR3nt: TGTGCCAGCAGCGCAACCCGGACGCGGGTAGGATCTGAAAAACTGTTTTTT; CDR3aa: CASSATRTRVGSEKLFF
v_gene: TRBV29-1; d_gene: TRBD1; j_gene: TRBJ2-1; CDR3nt: TGCAGCGTTGAAGATTATGAAACAGGGGTCTACAATGAGCAGTTCTTC; CDR3aa: CSVEDYETGVYNEQFF
v_gene: TRBV5-4; d_gene: TRBD2; j_gene: TRBJ2-7; CDR3nt: TGTGCCAGCAGCGATCGGACAGCGGGAGTAGAAGAGCAGTACTTC; CDR3aa: CASSDRTAGVEEQYF
v_gene: TRBV5-1; d_gene: TRBD2; j_gene: TRBJ2-2; CDR3nt: TGCGCCAGCAGCTTGGAAGGCGGGAGCTACACCGGGGAGCTGTTTTTT; CDR3aa: CASSLEGGSYTGELFF
v_gene: TRBV18; d_gene: TRBD2; j_gene: TRBJ2-7; CDR3nt: TGTGCCAGCTCACCACCCCCAGCGGGGGGCCCTCAAGTCTTC; CDR3aa: CASSPPPAGGPQVF
v_gene: TRBV6-1; d_gene: TRBD1; j_gene: TRBJ2-7; CDR3nt: TGTGCCAGCAGTGAGGCAAGGACAGGAACCTACGAGCAGTACTTC; CDR3aa: CASSEARTGTYEQYF
v_gene: TRBV5-6; d_gene: NA; j_gene: TRBJ1-2; CDR3nt: TGTGCCAGCAGCTTGTCGACAAAGTATGGCTACACCTTC; CDR3aa: CASSLSTKYGYTF
v_gene: TRBV27; d_gene: NA; j_gene: TRBJ2-7; CDR3nt: TGTGCCAACAGTTTATCACCGGGACTCGGGATAGAGCAGTACTTC; CDR3aa: CANSLSPGLGIEQYF
v_gene: TRBV6-5; d_gene: NA; j_gene: TRBJ1-3; CDR3nt: TGTGCCAGCAGTCTCGTATCTGGAAACACCATATATTTT; CDR3aa: CASSLVSGNTIYF
v_gene: TRBV29-1; d_gene: NA; j_gene: TRBJ2-7; CDR3nt: TGCAGCGTAAGGGACTGGGGTTACGAGCAGTACTTC; CDR3aa: CSVRDWGYEQYF